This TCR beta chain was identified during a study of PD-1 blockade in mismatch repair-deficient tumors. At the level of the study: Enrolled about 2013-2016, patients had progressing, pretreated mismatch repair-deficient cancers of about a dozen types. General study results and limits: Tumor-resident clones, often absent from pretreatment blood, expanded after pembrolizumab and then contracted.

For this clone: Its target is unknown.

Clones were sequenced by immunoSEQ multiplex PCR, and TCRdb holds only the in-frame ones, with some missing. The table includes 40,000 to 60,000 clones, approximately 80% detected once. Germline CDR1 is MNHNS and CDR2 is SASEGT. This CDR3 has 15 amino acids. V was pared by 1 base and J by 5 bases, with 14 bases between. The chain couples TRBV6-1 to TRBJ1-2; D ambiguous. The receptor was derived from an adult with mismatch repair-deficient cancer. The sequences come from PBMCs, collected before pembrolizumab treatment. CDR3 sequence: CASSEDGSGGYGYTF. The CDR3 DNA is TGTGCCAGCAGTGAAGACGGCAGCGGAGGGTATGGCTACACCTTC.